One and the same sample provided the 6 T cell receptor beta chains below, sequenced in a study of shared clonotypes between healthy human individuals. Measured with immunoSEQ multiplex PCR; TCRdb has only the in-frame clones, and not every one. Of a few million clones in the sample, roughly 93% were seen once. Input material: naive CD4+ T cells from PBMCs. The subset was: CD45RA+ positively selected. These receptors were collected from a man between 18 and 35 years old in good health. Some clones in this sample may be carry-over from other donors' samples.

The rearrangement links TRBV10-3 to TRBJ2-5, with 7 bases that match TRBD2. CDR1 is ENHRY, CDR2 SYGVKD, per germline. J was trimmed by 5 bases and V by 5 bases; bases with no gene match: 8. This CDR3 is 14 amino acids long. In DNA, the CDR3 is TGTGCCATCAGTCAGAGCGGGATGGGGGAGACCCAGTACTTC. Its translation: CAISQSGMGETQYF.

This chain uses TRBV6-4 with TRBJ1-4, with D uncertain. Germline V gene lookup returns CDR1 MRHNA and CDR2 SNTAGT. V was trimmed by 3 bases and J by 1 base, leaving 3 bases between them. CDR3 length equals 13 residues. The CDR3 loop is CASSELTNEKLFF. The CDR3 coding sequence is TGTGCCAGCAGTGAGTTAACTAATGAAAAACTGTTTTTT.

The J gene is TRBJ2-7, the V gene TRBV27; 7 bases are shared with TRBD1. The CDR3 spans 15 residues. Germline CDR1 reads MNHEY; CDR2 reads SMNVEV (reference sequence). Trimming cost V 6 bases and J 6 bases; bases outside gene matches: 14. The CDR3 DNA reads TGTGCCAGCAGGACAAAACCGACAGGGTTGAGCGAGCAGTACTTC. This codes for CASRTKPTGLSEQYF.

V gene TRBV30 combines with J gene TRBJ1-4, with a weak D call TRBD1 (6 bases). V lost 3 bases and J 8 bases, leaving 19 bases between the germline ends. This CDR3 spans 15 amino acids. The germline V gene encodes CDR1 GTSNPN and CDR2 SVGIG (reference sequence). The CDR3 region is CAWSRGGARREKLFF. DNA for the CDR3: TGTGCCTGGAGCCGGGGGGGGGCACGGCGGGAAAAACTGTTTTTT.

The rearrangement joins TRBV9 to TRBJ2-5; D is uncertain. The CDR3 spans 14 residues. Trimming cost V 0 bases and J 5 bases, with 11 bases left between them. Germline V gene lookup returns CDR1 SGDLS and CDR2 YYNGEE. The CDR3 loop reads CASSVAPRGETQYF. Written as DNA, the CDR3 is TGTGCCAGCAGCGTAGCCCCGCGTGGGGAGACCCAGTACTTC.

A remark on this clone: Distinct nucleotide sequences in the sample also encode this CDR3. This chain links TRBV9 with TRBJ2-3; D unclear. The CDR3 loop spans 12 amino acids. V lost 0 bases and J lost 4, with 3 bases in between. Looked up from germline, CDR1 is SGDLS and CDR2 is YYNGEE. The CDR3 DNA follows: TGTGCCAGCAGCGTAGACGCAGATACGCAGTATTTT. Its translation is CASSVDADTQYF.